This T cell receptor beta chain stems from a study of T cells in Graves' hyperthyroidism and ophthalmopathy. The study enrolled patients aged 18 to 65 with newly diagnosed hyperthyroidism of under 2 months' duration. Diagnostic decisions used clinical symptoms, serum thyroxine and TRAb, thyroid ultrasound and orbital computed tomography. TCR beta CDR3 region amplification was performed from RNA transcripts. RT-PCR in the first round (using the HTBI primer set) targeted the TCR CDR3. TCRdb fed the multiplex PCR reads into MiXCR, producing one record per CDR3 protein. Of around 450,000 distinct CDR3 sequences in the sample, approximately 14% are singletons; the top ten hold roughly 7.7%. As concerns this clonotype: No antigen is known for it.

Whole-study results and caveats: With a median lead of around 6.7 months before onset, the model predicted ophthalmopathy. Within blood appeared most thyroid clonotypes that had expanded above 0.001.

Sequenced input: blood. The receptor's source is a woman younger than 35 with Graves' hyperthyroidism.

The CDR3 is CASARLSSYNEQFF. CDR3 in DNA: TGCGCCAGCGCCAGACTGAGCTCCTACAATGAGCAGTTCTTC. V and J are TRBV5-1 and TRBJ2-1; D remains unclear. Germline V gives CDR1 SGHRS, CDR2 YFSETQ. The CDR3 length is 14 residues. The V end was cut by 7 bases, the J end by 0 bases, with 11 bases between.